A selection of T cell receptor beta chains follows, all from one sample in a study of CD8 T cells in ankylosing spondylitis. TCRdb reprocessed the 5' RACE reads with MiXCR, giving one entry per CDR3 protein. The data show 670,000 or so distinct CDR3 sequences, under 20% seen once. Sequencing was performed on blood, either unsorted or a sorted T cell fraction (not recorded which). The source of these receptors is a male donor with ankylosing spondylitis. Each CDR3 is given with its conserved first and last residue. The order of the fields is J gene, V gene, CDR3 protein.

j_gene: TRBJ1-1; v_gene: TRBV7-9; CDR3aa: CASSLGSGFEAFF
j_gene: TRBJ1-1; v_gene: TRBV7-8; CDR3aa: CASSLKTGGGTEAFF
j_gene: TRBJ2-1; v_gene: TRBV7-3; CDR3aa: CASSSVPEDNEQFF
j_gene: TRBJ1-5; v_gene: TRBV9; CDR3aa: CASSVSAGNQPQHF
j_gene: TRBJ1-1; v_gene: TRBV30; CDR3aa: CAWSEGWGGTEAFF
j_gene: TRBJ2-2; v_gene: TRBV12-3/TRBV12-4; CDR3aa: CASTLKRTVYTGELFF
j_gene: TRBJ1-1; v_gene: TRBV3-1; CDR3aa: CASSQVQTNTEAFF
j_gene: TRBJ2-7; v_gene: TRBV7-9; CDR3aa: CASSPTSGGSEQYF
j_gene: TRBJ2-1; v_gene: TRBV12-3/TRBV12-4; CDR3aa: CASTVGDTYNEQFF
j_gene: TRBJ2-3; v_gene: TRBV29-1; CDR3aa: CSVEDTRGWDTQYF
j_gene: TRBJ2-5; v_gene: TRBV10-3; CDR3aa: CAIAGRGGQETQYF
j_gene: TRBJ2-7; v_gene: TRBV7-8; CDR3aa: CASARSGGENEQYF
j_gene: TRBJ1-1; v_gene: TRBV18; CDR3aa: CASSPGPTTEAFF
j_gene: TRBJ1-3; v_gene: TRBV28; CDR3aa: CASRLSGGNTIYF
j_gene: TRBJ2-7; v_gene: TRBV6-5; CDR3aa: CASSFLGGGDYEQYF
j_gene: TRBJ1-2; v_gene: TRBV7-9; CDR3aa: CASSFDTIYGYTF
j_gene: TRBJ2-5; v_gene: TRBV12-3/TRBV12-4; CDR3aa: CASSLANQETQYF
j_gene: TRBJ2-5; v_gene: TRBV7-7; CDR3aa: CASSRLAGVLETQYF
j_gene: TRBJ2-3; v_gene: TRBV28; CDR3aa: CASSSRAGDTQYF
j_gene: TRBJ1-6; v_gene: TRBV20-1; CDR3aa: CSARDPGEYNSPLHF
j_gene: TRBJ2-3; v_gene: TRBV11-2; CDR3aa: CASSLTSGDPGHTQYF
j_gene: TRBJ2-3; v_gene: TRBV7-2; CDR3aa: CASSRSGREDTQYF
j_gene: TRBJ1-1; v_gene: TRBV6-2/TRBV6-3; CDR3aa: CASNPSRDRHRDTEAFF
j_gene: TRBJ2-7; v_gene: TRBV12-5; CDR3aa: CASGSLPYEQYF
j_gene: TRBJ2-7; v_gene: TRBV5-1; CDR3aa: CASSLALAGNAGEQYF
j_gene: TRBJ1-1; v_gene: TRBV12-3/TRBV12-4; CDR3aa: CASSPSRTVSGEAFF
j_gene: TRBJ2-7; v_gene: TRBV5-1; CDR3aa: CASSLAGRDNYEQYF
j_gene: TRBJ2-1; v_gene: TRBV5-1; CDR3aa: CASSLVVRQANEQFF
j_gene: TRBJ2-3; v_gene: TRBV7-8; CDR3aa: CASSSGGRQDTQYF